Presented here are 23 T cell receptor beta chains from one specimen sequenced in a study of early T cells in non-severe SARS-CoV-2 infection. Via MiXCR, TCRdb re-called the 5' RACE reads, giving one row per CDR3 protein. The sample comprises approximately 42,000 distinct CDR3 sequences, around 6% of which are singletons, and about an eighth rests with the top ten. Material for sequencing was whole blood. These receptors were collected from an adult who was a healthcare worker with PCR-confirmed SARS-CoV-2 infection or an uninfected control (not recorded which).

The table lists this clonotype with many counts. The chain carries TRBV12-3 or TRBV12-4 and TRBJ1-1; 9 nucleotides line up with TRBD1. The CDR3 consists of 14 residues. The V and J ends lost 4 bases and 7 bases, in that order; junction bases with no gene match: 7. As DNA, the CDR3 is TGTGCCAGCAGTTCCGGACAGGGGACGAGTGAAGCTTTCTTT. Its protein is CASSSGQGTSEAFF.

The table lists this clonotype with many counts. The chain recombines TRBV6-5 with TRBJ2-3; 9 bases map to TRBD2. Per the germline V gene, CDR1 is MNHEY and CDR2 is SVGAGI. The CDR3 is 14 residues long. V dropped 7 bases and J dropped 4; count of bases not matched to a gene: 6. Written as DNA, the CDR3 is TGTGCCAGCACCAGCGGGGGGTTTGCAGATACGCAGTATTTT. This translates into CASTSGGFADTQYF.

This CDR3 is CASSLPFRGTGELFF. CDR3 nucleotides: TGTGCCAGCAGCTTACCGTTCCGGGGCACCGGGGAGCTGTTTTTT. This chain joins TRBV7-6 and TRBJ2-2, with a tentative D call TRBD2 (5 bases). Between the trimmed V and J ends, which lost 2 bases and 4 bases, there was a span of 11 bases. In germline, CDR1 is SGHVS, CDR2 FNYEAQ. The CDR3 contains 15 residues.

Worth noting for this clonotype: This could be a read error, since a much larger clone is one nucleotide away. The CDR3, as DNA: TGTGCCAGCGGTGAAGCTAGCGGGGGGGCCGAGACCCAGTACTTC. Translation gives CASGEASGGAETQYF. This chain uses TRBV6-1 with TRBJ2-5; 12 nucleotides align to TRBD2. The CDR3 has 15 residues. Germline lookup yields CDR1 MNHNS and CDR2 SASEGT.

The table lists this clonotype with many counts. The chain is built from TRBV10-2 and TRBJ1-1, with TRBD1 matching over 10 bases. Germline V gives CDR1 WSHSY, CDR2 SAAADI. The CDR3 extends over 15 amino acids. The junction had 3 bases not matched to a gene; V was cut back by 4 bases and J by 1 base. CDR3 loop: CASSARTGGNTEAFF. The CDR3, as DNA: TGCGCCAGCAGTGCCCGGACAGGGGGGAACACTGAAGCTTTCTTT.

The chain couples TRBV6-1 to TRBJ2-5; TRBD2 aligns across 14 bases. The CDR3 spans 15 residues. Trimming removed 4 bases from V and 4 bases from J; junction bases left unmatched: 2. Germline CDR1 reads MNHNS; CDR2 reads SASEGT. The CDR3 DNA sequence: TGTGCCAGCAGTGGACTAGCGGGGGGGCCAGAGACCCAGTACTTC. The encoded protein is CASSGLAGGPETQYF.

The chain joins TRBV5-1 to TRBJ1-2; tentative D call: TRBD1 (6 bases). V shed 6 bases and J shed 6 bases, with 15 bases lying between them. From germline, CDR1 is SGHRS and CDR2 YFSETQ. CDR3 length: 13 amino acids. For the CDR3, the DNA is TGCGCCAGCAAAAACAGGGAAGTGGATGGCTACACCTTC. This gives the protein CASKNREVDGYTF.

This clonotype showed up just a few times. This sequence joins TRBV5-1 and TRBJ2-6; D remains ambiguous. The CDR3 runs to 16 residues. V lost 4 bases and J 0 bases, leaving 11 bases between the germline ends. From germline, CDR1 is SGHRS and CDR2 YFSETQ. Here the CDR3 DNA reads TGCGCCAGCAGCATTGGACGTGGCTCTGGGGCCAACGTCCTGACTTTC. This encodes CASSIGRGSGANVLTF.

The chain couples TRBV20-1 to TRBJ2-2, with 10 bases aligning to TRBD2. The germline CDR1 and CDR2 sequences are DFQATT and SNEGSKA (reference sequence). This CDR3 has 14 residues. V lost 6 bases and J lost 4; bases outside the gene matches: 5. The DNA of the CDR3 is TGCAGTGCCCTAGCGGGGGCGGGCACCGGGGAGCTGTTTTTT. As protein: CSALAGAGTGELFF.

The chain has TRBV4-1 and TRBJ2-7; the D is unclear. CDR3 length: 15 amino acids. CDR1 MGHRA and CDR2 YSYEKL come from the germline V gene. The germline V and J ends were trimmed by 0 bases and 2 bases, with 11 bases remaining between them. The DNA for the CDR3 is TGCGCCAGCAGCCAAGATGGGCAGGCGCCCTACGAGCAGTACTTC. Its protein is CASSQDGQAPYEQYF.

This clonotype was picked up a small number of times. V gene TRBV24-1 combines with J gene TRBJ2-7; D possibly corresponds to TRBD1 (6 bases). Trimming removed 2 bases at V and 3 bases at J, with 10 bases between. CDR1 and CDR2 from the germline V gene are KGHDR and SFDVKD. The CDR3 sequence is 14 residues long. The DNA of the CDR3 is TGTGCCACCAGTGATTCCGGGACAAGCTACGAGCAGTACTTC. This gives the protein CATSDSGTSYEQYF.

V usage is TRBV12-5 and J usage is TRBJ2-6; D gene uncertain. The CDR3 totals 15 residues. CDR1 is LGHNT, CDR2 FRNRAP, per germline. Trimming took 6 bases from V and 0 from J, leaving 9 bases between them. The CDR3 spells CASGPPHSGANVLTF. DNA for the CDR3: TGTGCTAGTGGCCCTCCCCACTCTGGGGCCAACGTCCTGACTTTC.

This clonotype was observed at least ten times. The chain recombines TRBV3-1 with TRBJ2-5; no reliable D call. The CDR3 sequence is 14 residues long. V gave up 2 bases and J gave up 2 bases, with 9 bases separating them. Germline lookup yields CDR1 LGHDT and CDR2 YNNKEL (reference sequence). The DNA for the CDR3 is TGTGCCAGCAGCCAATCCGAACAGCAAGAGACCCAGTACTTC. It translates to CASSQSEQQETQYF.

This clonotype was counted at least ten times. The CDR3 here is CASSLVTGSYEQYF. For the CDR3, the DNA is TGTGCCAGCAGCTTGGTGACAGGGTCCTACGAGCAGTACTTC. The V and J genes are TRBV7-8 and TRBJ2-7; 7 nucleotides align to TRBD1. The CDR3 contains 14 residues. Germline trimming cut 3 bases from V and 1 base from J; bases unmatched to any gene: 3. Germline CDR1 is SGHVS and CDR2 is FQNEAQ.

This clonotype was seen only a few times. As DNA, the CDR3 is TGTGCCAGCACAACAGGGAACCATGGCTACACCTTC. Translating it yields CASTTGNHGYTF. The V call is TRBV6-1, the J call TRBJ1-2; D may be TRBD1 (6 bases). V lost 7 bases and J lost 6, with 12 bases in between. The germline V gene encodes CDR1 MNHNS and CDR2 SASEGT. The CDR3 contains 12 residues.

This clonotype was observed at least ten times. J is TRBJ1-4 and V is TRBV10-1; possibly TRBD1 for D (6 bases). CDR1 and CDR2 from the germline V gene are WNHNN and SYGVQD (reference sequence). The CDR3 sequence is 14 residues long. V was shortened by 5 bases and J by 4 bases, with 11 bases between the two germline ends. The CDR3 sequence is CASSPGTHNEKLFF. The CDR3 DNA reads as TGCGCCAGCAGTCCCGGGACACATAATGAAAAACTGTTTTTT.

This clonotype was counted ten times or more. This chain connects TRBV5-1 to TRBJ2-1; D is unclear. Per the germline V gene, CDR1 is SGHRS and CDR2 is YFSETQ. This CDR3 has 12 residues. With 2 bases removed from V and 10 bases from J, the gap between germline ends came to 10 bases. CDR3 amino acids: CASSFLESEQFF. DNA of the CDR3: TGCGCCAGCAGCTTTTTGGAGTCGGAGCAGTTCTTC.

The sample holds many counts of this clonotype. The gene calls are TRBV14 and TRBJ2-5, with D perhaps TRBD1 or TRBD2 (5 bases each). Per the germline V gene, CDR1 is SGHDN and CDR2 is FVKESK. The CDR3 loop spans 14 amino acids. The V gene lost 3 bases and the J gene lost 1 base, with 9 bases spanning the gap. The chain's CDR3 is CASSHWGIQETQYF. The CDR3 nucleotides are TGTGCCAGCAGCCATTGGGGGATCCAAGAGACCCAGTACTTC.

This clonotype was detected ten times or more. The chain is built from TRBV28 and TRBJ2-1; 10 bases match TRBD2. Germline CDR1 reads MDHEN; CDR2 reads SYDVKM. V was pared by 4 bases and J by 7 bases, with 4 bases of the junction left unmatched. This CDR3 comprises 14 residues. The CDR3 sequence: CASSSAGGLNEQFF. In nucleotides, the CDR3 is TGTGCCAGCAGTTCAGCGGGGGGGCTGAATGAGCAGTTCTTC.

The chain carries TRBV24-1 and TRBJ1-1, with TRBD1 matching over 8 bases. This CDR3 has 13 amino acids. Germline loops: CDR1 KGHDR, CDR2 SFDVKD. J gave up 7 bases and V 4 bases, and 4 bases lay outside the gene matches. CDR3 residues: CATSDRTGLEAFF. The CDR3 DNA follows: TGTGCCACCAGTGACCGGACAGGGCTTGAAGCTTTCTTT.

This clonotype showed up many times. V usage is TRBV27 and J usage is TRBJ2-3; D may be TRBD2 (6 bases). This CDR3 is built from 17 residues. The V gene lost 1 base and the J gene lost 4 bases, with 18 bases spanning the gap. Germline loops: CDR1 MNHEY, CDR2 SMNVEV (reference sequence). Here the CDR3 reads CASSLFSPAGPADTQYF. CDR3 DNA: TGTGCCAGCAGTTTATTTAGCCCAGCGGGCCCGGCAGATACGCAGTATTTT.

CDR3 region: CASTRTGGTEQYF. The CDR3 DNA is TGTGCCAGCACCCGGACAGGGGGCACCGAGCAGTACTTC. The rearrangement joins TRBV2 to TRBJ2-7, with TRBD1 matching 11 bases. This CDR3 region has 13 residues. The germline gives CDR1 SNHLY, CDR2 FYNNEI. J lost 6 bases, V lost 7 bases, and 5 bases had no gene match.

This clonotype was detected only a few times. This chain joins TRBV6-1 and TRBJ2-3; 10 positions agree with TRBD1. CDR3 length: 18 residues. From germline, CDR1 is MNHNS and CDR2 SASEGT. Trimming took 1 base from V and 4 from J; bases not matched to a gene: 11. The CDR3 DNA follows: TGTGCCAGCAGTGAAGAGGGGACAGGGGCCGCTTCGGCAGATACGCAGTATTTT. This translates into CASSEEGTGAASADTQYF.